Given below is one T cell receptor beta chain in context. The antigen is not known. This entry belongs to a study of T cell responses to AZD1222 COVID-19 vaccine. The study's findings and limits: It was only 6 or 7 AZD1222 recipients who were seropositive at baseline. Unmutated variant regions are reportedly targeted by nearly half of spike-specific TCRs. Donor demographics were predominantly white British with a female majority; clonal diversity may be underestimated.

The CDR3 length is 13 residues. With V trimmed by 5 bases and J by 6 bases, 10 bases remained unmatched. Per germline, CDR1 SQVTM and CDR2 ANQGSEA. Only in-frame clones appear in the TCRdb table, and some are missing; sequencing was by immunoSEQ multiplex PCR. The sample yields some 170,000 clones, 80% to 90% seen once. This clonotype was sampled from an adult who received the MenACWY meningococcal vaccine as a control. Sequences were derived from peripheral blood, sampled 28 days after the second dose of the MenACWY control vaccine. This chain joins TRBV29-1 and TRBJ2-7; 7 bases align to TRBD2. CDR3 loop: CSVFGLGSGEQYF. Here the CDR3 DNA reads TGCAGCGTTTTCGGACTAGGTAGCGGCGAGCAGTACTTC.